This T cell receptor (beta chain) was sequenced for a study of tissue T cells after allogeneic stem cell transplantation. Sequencing of TCRbeta CDR3 at survey depth gave sequences and template counts. Profiled with immunoSEQ multiplex PCR; TCRdb holds only in-frame clones, not every one. The table lists 15,000 to 20,000 clones, roughly 70% of them singletons, with 0.75% to 1% in the top ten. Trimming left V 5 bases short and J 1 base short, with 6 bases between. There are 12 residues in the CDR3. Germline V gene sequence: CDR1 NSHNY, CDR2 SYGAGN. Note on this clone: As yet, its antigen is unknown. Genes and germline are mouse. The read falls 1 residue short of the CDR3 end, and the missing part is taken from the germline J gene.

Study-wide points: Anatomically similar tissues had similar TCR repertoires within each patient. Some tissue clones might be persisting host cells; their alloreactivity or antigen specificity was not determined. Tissue-detected TCR repertoire was only partly captured by blood and spleen T cells.

The source of this sequence is a female BALB/c mouse in good health. These mice share the MHC haplotype H2-d. This rearrangement joins TRBV13-1 to TRBJ1-1; D may be TRBD1 (5 bases). Specimen: spleen. The CDR3 sequence is CASSQGNTEVFF. CDR3 bases read: TGTGCCAGCAGCCAGGGGAACACAGAAGTCTTC.